A selection of T cell receptor beta chains follows, all from one sample in a study of CD8 T cells in ankylosing spondylitis. MiXCR, applied by TCRdb to the 5' RACE reads, yields one record per CDR3 protein. The sample shows about 800,000 distinct CDR3 sequences, about 12% of them seen only once. Sequencing was carried out using blood, either unsorted or a sorted T cell fraction (not recorded which). These TCRs come from a male donor with ankylosing spondylitis. CDR3s include the opening cysteine and the closing phenylalanine or tryptophan. A D gene is named only where the DNA matches it firmly. The size of a clone is reported for some rows only, either as once, few or many, or as a class for expanded clones.

clone size,V gene,D gene,J gene,CDR3 protein,CDR3 DNA
-,TRBV7-2,-,TRBJ2-5,CASSYKGRNWGETQYF,TGTGCCAGCAGCTACAAAGGACGGAATTGGGGTGAGACCCAGTACTTC
-,TRBV7-2,-,TRBJ1-5,CASSLRSFNQPQHF,TGTGCCAGCAGCTTGCGATCCTTCAATCAGCCCCAGCATTTT
many,TRBV12-3/TRBV12-4,-,TRBJ1-2,CASTRQAYGYTF,TGTGCCAGCACCCGACAGGCGTATGGCTACACCTTC
few,TRBV10-3,-,TRBJ2-5,CAISRVGGETQYF,TGTGCCATCTCCAGGGTGGGGGGAGAGACCCAGTACTTC
-,TRBV7-9,-,TRBJ1-6,CASSRPGTLHSPLHF,TGTGCCAGCAGCCGGCCCGGGACACTTCATTCACCCCTCCACTTT
-,TRBV9,TRBD1,TRBJ1-1,CASSALTGETEAFF,TGTGCCAGCAGCGCCTTGACAGGGGAGACTGAAGCTTTCTTT
-,TRBV7-9,-,TRBJ1-2,CASSNLQSGPTGYTF,TGTGCCAGCAGTAACCTCCAGTCCGGGCCTACAGGCTACACCTTC
-,TRBV2,TRBD2,TRBJ2-2,CASSPGTRYTGELFF,TGTGCCAGCAGCCCCGGGACTAGATACACCGGGGAGCTGTTTTTT
few,TRBV7-2,-,TRBJ2-3,CASSFTRTDTQYF,TGTGCCAGCAGCTTCACCCGCACAGATACGCAGTATTTT
few,TRBV6-2/TRBV6-3,TRBD1,TRBJ1-1,CANATGLGEAFF,TGTGCCAACGCGACAGGGCTTGGTGAAGCTTTCTTT
few,TRBV5-1,-,TRBJ1-5,CASSLVGDFNQPQHF,TGCGCCAGCAGCTTGGTCGGGGATTTCAATCAGCCCCAGCATTTT
many,TRBV20-1,-,TRBJ1-1,CSARDGRTEAFF,TGCAGTGCTAGAGATGGTAGGACTGAAGCTTTCTTT
few,TRBV7-2,-,TRBJ2-2,CASSKDGGRNTGELFF,TGTGCCAGCAGCAAAGACGGAGGGCGGAACACCGGGGAGCTGTTTTTT
few,TRBV11-2,-,TRBJ2-5,CASSLDYRTETQYF,TGTGCCAGCAGCTTAGACTACAGGACGGAGACCCAGTACTTC
-,TRBV20-1,-,TRBJ2-7,CSARGRWEGLSYEQYF,TGCAGTGCTAGAGGTCGTTGGGAAGGCCTCTCCTACGAGCAGTACTTC
few,TRBV10-3,-,TRBJ1-6,CAIGTTNNSPLHF,TGTGCCATTGGGACAACCAATAATTCACCCCTCCACTTT
-,TRBV7-2,-,TRBJ1-2,CASSLMYRGTYGYTF,TGTGCCAGCAGCTTAATGTACCGGGGAACCTATGGCTACACCTTC
many,TRBV7-2,-,TRBJ2-1,CASSLATYNEQFF,TGTGCCAGCAGTTTGGCAACCTACAATGAGCAGTTCTTC
-,TRBV28,-,TRBJ2-7,CASTPGGDSYEQYF,TGTGCCAGCACCCCAGGGGGGGACTCCTACGAGCAGTACTTC
many,TRBV20-1,-,TRBJ1-2,CSAKQDSMGGYTF,TGCAGTGCTAAACAGGATTCTATGGGTGGCTACACCTTC
-,TRBV10-3,-,TRBJ2-5,CAISESRTPETQYF,TGTGCCATCAGTGAGTCGCGGACACCAGAGACCCAGTACTTC
-,TRBV7-2,TRBD1,TRBJ2-7,CASSFPGGAYEQYF,TGTGCCAGCAGCTTCCCAGGGGGTGCATACGAGCAGTACTTC
-,TRBV5-1,-,TRBJ1-5,CASRPGTLSSQPQHF,TGCGCCAGCAGGCCCGGGACCCTAAGCAGTCAGCCCCAGCATTTT
-,TRBV7-2,TRBD2,TRBJ2-7,CASSLWTSGMTEQYF,TGTGCCAGCAGCTTATGGACTAGCGGCATGACCGAGCAGTACTTC
many,TRBV9,TRBD1,TRBJ1-1,CASSATGANTEAFF,TGTGCCAGCAGCGCGACAGGGGCGAACACTGAAGCTTTCTTT
-,TRBV20-1,-,TRBJ2-3,CSARDPASGLTDTQYF,TGCAGTGCTAGAGATCCGGCAAGCGGGCTCACAGATACGCAGTATTTT
many,TRBV20-1,-,TRBJ1-5,CSASRTGNQPQHF,TGCAGTGCTAGCAGGACGGGTAATCAGCCCCAGCATTTT
few,TRBV20-1,-,TRBJ2-7,CSAQTGGTYEQYF,TGCAGTGCTCAGACCGGCGGTACCTACGAGCAGTACTTC
-,TRBV7-2,-,TRBJ2-1,CASSLDFYYNEQFF,TGTGCCAGCAGCTTAGATTTTTATTACAATGAGCAGTTCTTC
few,TRBV4-3,TRBD1,TRBJ2-3,CASSQVPAGQGNTDTQYF,TGCGCCAGCAGCCAAGTCCCGGCGGGACAGGGAAACACAGATACGCAGTATTTT
-,TRBV28,-,TRBJ1-4,CASIHSTERDEKLFF,TGTGCCAGCATCCACTCGACAGAGCGGGATGAAAAACTGTTTTTT
-,TRBV27,-,TRBJ2-3,CASSFISGGPDTQYF,TGTGCCAGCAGTTTCATATCGGGGGGCCCGGATACGCAGTATTTT